These T cell receptor beta chains were read from a single sample in a study of T cell repertoires in cytomegalovirus infection. TCRdb reprocessed the reads with MiXCR, giving one entry per CDR3 protein. Of 500,000 to 600,000 distinct CDR3 sequences detected, 16% appear once; the ten largest clones hold 20% to 30%. Material for sequencing was CD8+ T cells from PBMCs. The source of these receptors is a human donor in good health (CMV status not recorded). Some clones in this sample may be carry-over from other donors' samples. CDR3s include the opening cysteine and the closing phenylalanine or tryptophan. The D gene is left open where the match is weak. Only some rows state a clone size, as once, few, many or a class for expanded clones.

size: many
V: TRBV6-5
J: TRBJ2-1
D: TRBD1
DNA: TGTGCCAGCAGTTACTCGACAGGGGCGAGTAGCTCCTACAATGAGCAGTTCTTC
CDR3: CASSYSTGASSSYNEQFF

size: .
V: TRBV19
J: TRBJ1-2
D: .
DNA: TGTGCCAGTTGCCCCCGGGGGGCGTTAGGCTACACCTTC
CDR3: CASCPRGALGYTF

size: few
V: TRBV18
J: TRBJ2-3
D: TRBD1
DNA: TGTGCCAGCTCACCGCGGCGGACAGGGACTAGCACAGATACGCAGTATTTT
CDR3: CASSPRRTGTSTDTQYF

size: few
V: TRBV4-1
J: TRBJ1-1
D: .
DNA: TGCGCCAGCAGCCAAGGTGCCGGGGGGGACACTGAAGCTTTCTTT
CDR3: CASSQGAGGDTEAFF

size: many
V: TRBV12-3/TRBV12-4
J: TRBJ2-4
D: .
DNA: TGTGCCAGCAGTTTAGGGGGAGCCAAAAACATTCAGTACTTC
CDR3: CASSLGGAKNIQYF

size: many
V: TRBV7-9
J: TRBJ2-1
D: .
DNA: TGTGCCAGCAGCAAGGGGAGCGGTGAGCAGTTCTTC
CDR3: CASSKGSGEQFF

size: .
V: TRBV5-1
J: TRBJ1-1
D: .
DNA: TGCGCCAGCAGCTTGAGCCCGGGGACGGCTTTCTTT
CDR3: CASSLSPGTAFF

size: few
V: TRBV6-6
J: TRBJ2-7
D: TRBD1
DNA: TGTGCCAGCAGTTCAGACAGGGCCGCCTCCTACGAGCAGTACTTC
CDR3: CASSSDRAASYEQYF

size: few
V: TRBV28
J: TRBJ1-3
D: TRBD1
DNA: TGTGCCAGCAGTGCACGACAGGGGAGAAACACCATATATTTT
CDR3: CASSARQGRNTIYF

size: few
V: TRBV14
J: TRBJ1-1
D: .
DNA: TGTGCCAGCAGCCAAGTAGGCCTGGGGAACACTGAAGCTTTCTTT
CDR3: CASSQVGLGNTEAFF

size: many
V: TRBV5-4
J: TRBJ2-7
D: TRBD2
DNA: TGTGCCAGCAGCTTGAAGCGGGAGACCCCCTACGAGCAGTACTTC
CDR3: CASSLKRETPYEQYF

size: .
V: TRBV6-1
J: TRBJ2-7
D: .
DNA: TGTGCCAGCAGTGAAAGGGATAGGACGACCTACGAGCAGTACTTC
CDR3: CASSERDRTTYEQYF

size: many
V: TRBV7-8
J: TRBJ2-1
D: .
DNA: TGTGCCAGCAGCTTAATAGGTGGGTCCTACAATGAGCAGTTCTTC
CDR3: CASSLIGGSYNEQFF

size: .
V: TRBV9
J: TRBJ1-4
D: .
DNA: TGTGCCAGCAGTCAAAGGGGAGGCACTAATGAAAAACTGTTTTTT
CDR3: CASSQRGGTNEKLFF

size: few
V: TRBV12-3/TRBV12-4
J: TRBJ1-6
D: .
DNA: TGTGCCAGCAGTTTCACCAACTATAATTCACCCCTCCACTTT
CDR3: CASSFTNYNSPLHF